The clone carrying this T cell receptor (beta chain) was observed a few times. As yet, its antigen is unknown. Template material for amplifying TCR beta CDR3 regions consisted of RNA transcripts. RT-PCR in the first round (using the HTBI primer set) targeted the TCR CDR3. TCRdb used MiXCR to reprocess the multiplex PCR reads, holding one entry per CDR3 protein. The sample contains around 600,000 distinct CDR3 sequences, around a sixth of which appear only once. The data belong to a study of T cells in Graves' hyperthyroidism and ophthalmopathy. Whole-study findings and limits: In the blood, most expanded thyroid clonotypes above 0.001 appeared as well.

This clonotype was obtained from a woman aged 25 to 45 with Graves' hyperthyroidism. Sequenced: blood.

The CDR3 coding sequence is TGTGCCAGCTCACCACGGGGACGGCTAAACGATTTCTACAATGAGCAGTTCTTC. As protein: CASSPRGRLNDFYNEQFF. This chain links TRBV18 with TRBJ2-1; D may be TRBD1 or TRBD2 (5 bases each). The CDR3 extends over 18 amino acids. CDR1 and CDR2 (germline): KGHSH, LQKENI. Trimming removed 1 base at V and 3 bases at J, with 19 bases between. Variable domain in full (rest from reference TRBV18 and TRBJ2-1): NAGVMQNPRHLVRRRGQEARLRCSPMKGHSHVYWYRQLPEEGLKFMVYLQKENIIDESGMPKERFSAEFPKEGPSILRIQQVVRGDSAAYFCASSPRGRLNDFYNEQFFGPGTRLTVL.